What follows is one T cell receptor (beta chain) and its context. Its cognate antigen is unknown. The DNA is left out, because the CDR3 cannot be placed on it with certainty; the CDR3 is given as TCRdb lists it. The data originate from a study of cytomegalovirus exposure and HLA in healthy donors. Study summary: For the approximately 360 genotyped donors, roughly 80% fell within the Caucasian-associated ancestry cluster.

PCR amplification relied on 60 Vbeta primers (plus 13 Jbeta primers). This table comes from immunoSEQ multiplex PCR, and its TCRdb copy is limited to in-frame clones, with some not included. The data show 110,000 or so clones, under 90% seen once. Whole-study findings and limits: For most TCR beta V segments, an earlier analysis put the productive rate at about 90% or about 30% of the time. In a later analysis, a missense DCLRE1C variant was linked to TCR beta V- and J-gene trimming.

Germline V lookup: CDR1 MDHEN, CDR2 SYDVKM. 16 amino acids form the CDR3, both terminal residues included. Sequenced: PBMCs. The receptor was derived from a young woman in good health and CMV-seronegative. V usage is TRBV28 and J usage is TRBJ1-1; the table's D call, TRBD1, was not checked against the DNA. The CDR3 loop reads CASSSSGTGGYTEAFF.